This TCR beta chain was captured in a study of CD8 T cells in ankylosing spondylitis. Broader study findings: In ankylosing spondylitis patients, matched synovial fluid reportedly showed significant enrichment of disease-linked clones. Ankylosing spondylitis blood appeared to carry a characteristic TCR beta motif of roughly eight highly homologous variants.

V lost 6 bases to trimming and J lost 9 bases, with 21 bases between them. CDR1 and CDR2 (germline): SGHVS, FQNEAQ. The CDR3 consists of 15 residues. The sample holds a few counts of this clonotype. The antigen remains undetermined. Each CDR3 protein is one row after TCRdb ran MiXCR on the 5' RACE reads. The sample yields about 540,000 distinct CDR3 sequences, about 13% seen once. The chain is built from TRBV7-8 and TRBJ2-1, with D possibly matching TRBD2 (6 bases). This TCR was sampled from a male donor with ankylosing spondylitis. Sequencing was done on a sample of blood, either unsorted or a sorted T cell fraction (not recorded which). CDR3 coding DNA: TGTGCCAGCAGGTTAACGGCGGGAAAGTACGGTGAGCAGTTCTTC. Encoded protein: CASRLTAGKYGEQFF.